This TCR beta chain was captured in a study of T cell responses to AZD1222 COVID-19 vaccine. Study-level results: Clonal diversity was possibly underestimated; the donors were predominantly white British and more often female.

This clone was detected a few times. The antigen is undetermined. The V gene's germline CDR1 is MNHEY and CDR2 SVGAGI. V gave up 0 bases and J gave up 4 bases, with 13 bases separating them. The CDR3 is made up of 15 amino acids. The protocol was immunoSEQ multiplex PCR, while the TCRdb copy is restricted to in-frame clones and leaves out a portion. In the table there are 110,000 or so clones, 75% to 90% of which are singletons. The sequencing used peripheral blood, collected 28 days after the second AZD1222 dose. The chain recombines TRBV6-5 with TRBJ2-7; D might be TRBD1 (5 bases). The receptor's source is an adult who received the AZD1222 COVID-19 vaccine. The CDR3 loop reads CASSYSGVIAYEQYF. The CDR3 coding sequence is TGTGCCAGCAGTTACTCAGGGGTTATCGCGTACGAGCAGTACTTC.